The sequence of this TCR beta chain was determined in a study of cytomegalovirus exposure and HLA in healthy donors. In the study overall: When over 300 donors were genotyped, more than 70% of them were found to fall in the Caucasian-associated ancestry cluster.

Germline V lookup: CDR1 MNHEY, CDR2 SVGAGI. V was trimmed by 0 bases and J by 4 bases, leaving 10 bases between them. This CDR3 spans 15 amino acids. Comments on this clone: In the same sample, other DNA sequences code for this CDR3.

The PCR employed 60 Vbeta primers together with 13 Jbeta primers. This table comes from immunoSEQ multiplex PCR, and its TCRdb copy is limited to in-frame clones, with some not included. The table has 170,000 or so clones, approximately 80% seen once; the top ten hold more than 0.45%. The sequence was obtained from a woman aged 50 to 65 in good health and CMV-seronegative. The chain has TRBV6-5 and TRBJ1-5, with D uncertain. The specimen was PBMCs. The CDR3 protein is CASSYSNRGNQPQHF. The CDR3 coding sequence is TGTGCCAGCAGTTACTCGAATAGAGGGAATCAGCCCCAGCATTTT.